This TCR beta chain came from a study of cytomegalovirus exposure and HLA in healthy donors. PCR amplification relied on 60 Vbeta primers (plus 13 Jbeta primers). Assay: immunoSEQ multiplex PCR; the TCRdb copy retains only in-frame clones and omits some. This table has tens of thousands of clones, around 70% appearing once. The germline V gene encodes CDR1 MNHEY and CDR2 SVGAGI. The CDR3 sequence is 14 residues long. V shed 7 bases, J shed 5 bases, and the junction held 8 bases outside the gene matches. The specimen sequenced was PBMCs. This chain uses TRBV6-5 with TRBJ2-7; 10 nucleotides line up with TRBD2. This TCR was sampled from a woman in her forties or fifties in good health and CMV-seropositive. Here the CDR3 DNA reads TGTGCCAGCAACCTAGCGGGAGCTTACCACGAGCAGTACTTC. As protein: CASNLAGAYHEQYF.